The 13 T cell receptor beta chains reported below all come from one sample, sequenced in a study of T cell clusters in autoimmune cytopenias. TRB was amplified by touch-down multiplex PCR, primer pools A and B combined. Using the multiplex PCR reads, TCRdb records one entry per CDR3 protein without DNA. The sample includes around 10,000 distinct CDR3 sequences. TRB was amplified from approximately 250 ng of peripheral blood genomic DNA per sample. This sample also belongs to another study, concerning T cell repertoires in aging, cancer and after chemotherapy.

Sequenced sample: peripheral blood. These receptors all come from a human donor in good health.

The genes are TRBV5-6 and TRBJ1-2; there is no DNA to check the TCRdb D call of TRBD1. The germline V gene encodes CDR1 SGHDT and CDR2 YYEEEE. CDR3 length: 15 amino acids. CDR3 residues: CASSEGSHLPYGYTF.

The CDR3 protein is CASSFRGSTEAFF. The chain carries TRBV6-2 or TRBV6-3 and TRBJ1-1. The CDR3 covers 13 residues. Germline V gives CDR1 MNHEY, CDR2 SVGEGT.

This chain joins TRBV19 and TRBJ2-7; as DNA is missing, the TRBD2 call by TCRdb cannot be tested. CDR3 length equals 15 residues. Looked up from germline, CDR1 is LNHDA and CDR2 is SQIVND (reference sequence). CDR3 protein: CASRETSGRASEQYF. Using reference TRBV19 and TRBJ2-7 for the parts outside the CDR3, the full variable domain is DGGITQSPKYLFRKEGQNVTLSCEQNLNHDAMYWYRQDPGQGLRLIYYSQIVNDFQKGDIAEGYSVSREKKESFPLTVTSAQKNPTAFYLCASRETSGRASEQYFGPGTRLTVT.

This rearrangement joins TRBV4-2 to TRBJ1-5; TCRdb outputs TRBD1, but without DNA this stays unchecked. Germline CDR1 LGHNA, CDR2 YNFKEQ. The CDR3 consists of 14 residues. The CDR3: CASSQGQGGETQHF.

This chain uses TRBV6-2 or TRBV6-3 with TRBJ2-7; the D gene TCRdb calls, TRBD1, cannot be checked with no DNA. Germline-derived CDR1 and CDR2 are MNHEY and SVGEGT. The CDR3 covers 14 residues. The CDR3 loop is CASIPSGRAYEQYF.

The chain couples TRBV6-5 to TRBJ1-1. This CDR3 spans 13 amino acids. CDR1 MNHEY and CDR2 SVGAGI come from the germline V gene. The CDR3 sequence: CASSYSENTEAFF.

The rearrangement links TRBV5-1 to TRBJ2-3; the TCRdb D gene call, TRBD1, has no DNA to confirm it. The CDR3 contains 14 residues. Germline-derived CDR1 and CDR2 are SGHRS and YFSETQ. CDR3 amino acids: CASSLGQGMDTQYF.

This CDR3 reads CASTPEASRYTDTQYF. The chain couples TRBV5-1 to TRBJ2-3; the D call from TCRdb, TRBD2, cannot be confirmed without DNA. This CDR3 has 16 amino acids. The germline V gene encodes CDR1 SGHRS and CDR2 YFSETQ.

This clonotype is labeled medium-sized (0.01 to 0.1%) based on frequency. The rearrangement uses TRBV12-3 or TRBV12-4 and TRBJ2-3; TCRdb selects TRBD2, and the lack of DNA leaves this call unchecked. The length of the CDR3 is 16 residues. The CDR3 protein is CASSLGTSGATDTQYF.

The chain employs TRBV7-9 and TRBJ2-4; TCRdb calls TRBD1, which cannot be checked without DNA. Germline-derived CDR1 and CDR2 are SEHNR and FQNEAQ (reference sequence). The CDR3 loop spans 15 amino acids. This chain's CDR3 is CASTRTGGSKNIQYF.

The chain links TRBV6-5 to TRBJ2-3; TCRdb names TRBD1, which stays unverified in the absence of DNA. The CDR3 is 11 residues long. CDR1 MNHEY and CDR2 SVGAGI come from the germline V gene. The CDR3: CASRSGHTQYF.

The chain joins TRBV7-9 to TRBJ1-4. This CDR3 comprises 15 residues. In germline, CDR1 is SEHNR, CDR2 FQNEAQ (reference sequence). The CDR3 spells CASSLASPGSEKLFF.

This rearrangement joins TRBV20-1 to TRBJ1-2; TCRdb calls TRBD1, which cannot be checked without DNA. CDR1 is DFQATT, CDR2 SNEGSKA, per germline (reference sequence). The CDR3 contains 17 residues. CDR3 loop: CSARGRQVNVGNYGYTF.